A selection of T cell receptor beta chains follows, all from one sample in a study of shared clonotypes between healthy human individuals. Repertoires were generated with immunoSEQ multiplex PCR, while TCRdb's copy carries only in-frame clones and drops some. There are some 510,000 clones in the sample; 79% occur only once, and approximately 12% lies in the top ten. Sequencing was carried out using PBMCs. The receptors here all came from a woman in her thirties or forties in good health. Some clones in this sample may be carry-over from other donors' samples. The CDR3 runs from the conserved cysteine through the conserved F or W.

TRBV28,TRBJ1-4,CASTASGTGSEKLFF
TRBV7-9,TRBJ1-1,CASSEGTGGWGTEAFF
TRBV7-6,TRBJ1-5,CASSANGGQDSNQPQHF
TRBV7-2,TRBJ2-3,CASSLEWTIGADTQYF
TRBV7-9,TRBJ2-1,CASSGEGPPQRNEQFF
TRBV2,TRBJ2-7,CASRFGTGGPYEQYF
TRBV7-6,TRBJ2-5,CASSRGQGETQYF
TRBV11-2,TRBJ2-7,CASSFSLAERGEQYF
TRBV29-1,TRBJ2-7,CSVLAGGWEQYF
TRBV5-4,TRBJ2-3,CASSAGLPTDTQYF
TRBV28,TRBJ1-5,CASSLLGRSNQPQHF
TRBV7-7,TRBJ1-1,CASNRLNPTNTEAFF
TRBV7-6,TRBJ2-3,CASSLRTSGSGSTDTQYF
TRBV9,TRBJ2-7,CASSVGTDSYEQYF
TRBV4-2,TRBJ2-2,CASSQDLNRGYTGELFF
TRBV6-4,TRBJ2-3,CASSEEDTDTQYF
TRBV20-1,TRBJ1-2,CSVGANYGYTF
TRBV13,TRBJ1-1,CASSQQVLMRNTEAFF
TRBV28,TRBJ2-3,CAIQDGLWNTDTQYF
TRBV5-1,TRBJ1-1,CASSIQTVRNTEAFF
TRBV5-1,TRBJ2-3,CASSLDREGTQYF
TRBV18,TRBJ2-3,CASSQRQVRTDTQYF
TRBV5-8,TRBJ2-7,CASSLMEISYEQYF
TRBV28,TRBJ1-2,CASSAPGGDYGYTF
TRBV30,TRBJ2-1,CAWSGVSREFYPWREQFF
TRBV27,TRBJ2-7,CASSLSRNYEQYF
TRBV28,TRBJ1-1,CASSLAYTEAFF
TRBV10-3,TRBJ2-7,CAISGAGYEQYF
TRBV10-1,TRBJ2-2,CASSDSMFEYTGELFF